This is a list of T cell receptor beta chains from one sample in a study of identical twins. TCRdb itself ran the 5' RACE reads through MiXCR, one entry per CDR3 protein. Here the sample spans a few hundred thousand distinct CDR3 sequences, approximately 8.8% being singletons. What was sequenced was naive T cells sorted from blood. The receptor set was obtained from a woman between 50 and 59 years old in good health. CDR3s include the opening cysteine and the closing phenylalanine or tryptophan. A D gene is named only where the DNA matches it firmly. Clone size is not always given. Where it is, it says once, few, many or a class for expanded clones.

j_call clone_size v_call d_call cdr3_nt cdr3_aa
TRBJ2-1 - TRBV20-1 - TGCAGTGGGACCATATACAATGAGCAGTTCTTC CSGTIYNEQFF
TRBJ2-7 - TRBV4-1 TRBD2 TGCGCCAGCAGCCAAGTGAAAGCGGGAGCCGGCGAGCAGTACTTC CASSQVKAGAGEQYF
TRBJ1-4 - TRBV29-1 - TGCAGCGGAACGGCTGCAACTAATGAAAAACTGTTTTTT CSGTAATNEKLFF
TRBJ2-7 - TRBV12-3/TRBV12-4 - TGTGCCAGCAGTTTGGCGCAAGGGCTATACTACGAGCAGTACTTC CASSLAQGLYYEQYF
TRBJ2-1 few TRBV7-2 TRBD1 TGTGCCAGCAGCTTAACAGGGGTGAATGAGCAGTTCTTC CASSLTGVNEQFF
TRBJ2-3 few TRBV4-1 TRBD2 TGCGCCAGCAGCCAATTCTTAGCGGGAGAGGGAGATACGCAGTATTTT CASSQFLAGEGDTQYF
TRBJ1-1 - TRBV5-1 - TGCGCCAGCAGCTTGGCCCGGGGGCGTGAAGCTTTCTTT CASSLARGREAFF
TRBJ2-7 - TRBV5-6 - TGTGCCAGCTCCCGGGACGGCAACGAGCAGTACTTC CASSRDGNEQYF
TRBJ2-1 few TRBV6-2/TRBV6-3 - TGTGCCAGCAGTTACTCGAGAGGCCGCCAGCGATGGTTCTTC CASSYSRGRQRWFF
TRBJ1-2 few TRBV2 TRBD1 TGTGCCAGCAGTCGATCGACAGGGTTCTACACCTTC CASSRSTGFYTF
TRBJ1-1 few TRBV6-5 - TGTGCCAGCAGCATCTCATCTGGGAACACTGAAGCTTTCTTT CASSISSGNTEAFF
TRBJ2-2 - TRBV11-3 - TGTGCCAGCAGCTCCCCACTCACCGGGGAGCTGTTTTTT CASSSPLTGELFF
TRBJ2-3 many TRBV12-3/TRBV12-4 - TGTGCCAGCAGCCCTCGGACAGCTAGCACAGATACGCAGTATTTT CASSPRTASTDTQYF
TRBJ1-1 few TRBV6-6 TRBD1 TGTGCCAGCAGTTCCCTTAGGTGGGCAGGGGGTAGCAGGGACACTGAAGCTTTCTTT CASSSLRWAGGSRDTEAFF
TRBJ2-3 many TRBV3-1 - TGTGCCAGCAGCCAAGGGGGACCCACAGATACGCAGTATTTT CASSQGGPTDTQYF
TRBJ2-1 few TRBV7-3 - TGTGCCAGCAGCTTAAATACGGGAGTAAGGAATGAGCAGTTCTTC CASSLNTGVRNEQFF
TRBJ1-1 many TRBV5-5 - TGTGCCAGCAGCCATAATACAGGGAACACTGAAGCTTTCTTT CASSHNTGNTEAFF
TRBJ2-7 many TRBV6-5 - TGTGCCAGCAGTTCTCACAGGGACGGCGAGCAGTACTTC CASSSHRDGEQYF
TRBJ2-3 many TRBV12-3/TRBV12-4 - TGTGCCAGCAGTTTTAAGGGTACGCAGTATTTT CASSFKGTQYF
TRBJ2-1 few TRBV12-3/TRBV12-4 TRBD2 TGTGCCAGCAGTCCAGCGGGAGGGCCGGCAAATGAGCAGTTCTTC CASSPAGGPANEQFF
TRBJ2-1 - TRBV14 TRBD2 TGTGCCAGCAGCCAACAGCGGGGGTATGAGAATGAGCAGTTCTTC CASSQQRGYENEQFF
TRBJ1-2 many TRBV20-1 - TGCAGTGCTAATGCGGGGGAGTATGGCTACACCTTC CSANAGEYGYTF
TRBJ2-1 many TRBV20-1 TRBD2 TGCAGTGCTACGACCGGGACTAGTTTGGCTGAGCAGTTCTTC CSATTGTSLAEQFF